This passage covers 25 T cell receptor beta chains from one sample sequenced in a study of blood T cells in healthy people across ages (dated by TCRdb to between 2014 and 2017). The protocol used for the library was 5' RACE. Sequencing instrument: Illumina HiSeq 2500. A second PCR of roughly 7 to 11 cycles was run with a J-beta primer mix and a sample-barcoded 5' primer. The public reads were reanalyzed by TCRdb: fastp trimming at Q25, MiXCR alignment, in-frame beta chains only. Identical CDR3 proteins give one entry, which carries the most common genes and DNA. The sample table records 1,300,000 or so distinct CDR3 sequences; 59% of these occur just once. The top ten clonotypes cover 5.5% to 8% of the sample. Sequenced sample: blood. The receptor set was obtained from a man between 18 and 29 years old in good health.

V gene TRBV7-2 combines with J gene TRBJ2-5; 9 bases line up with TRBD1. The CDR3 sequence is 17 residues long. The V gene end was trimmed by 3 bases and the J gene end by 13 bases; junction bases not matched to a gene: 21. Germline V gene sequence: CDR1 SGHTA, CDR2 FQGNSA. DNA for the CDR3: TGTGCCAGCAGCTTCAGTACTAGTGACAGGGGGTTGAACGAGCGGTACTTC. This translates into CASSFSTSDRGLNERYF.

The genes are TRBV11-1 and TRBJ2-1; unclear D gene. Germline assignment: CDR1 SGHAT and CDR2 FQDESV (reference sequence). V was pared by 5 bases and J by 1 base, with 12 bases between. CDR3 length equals 15 residues. The CDR3 DNA follows: TGTGCCAGCAGCCCGCGTCGCTTTTCCTACAATGAGCAGTTCTTC. Translating gives CASSPRRFSYNEQFF.

The chain joins TRBV4-2 to TRBJ2-7; D not resolved. The CDR3 is made up of 14 amino acids. Per germline, CDR1 LGHNA and CDR2 YNFKEQ. Trimming left V 0 bases short and J 1 base short, with 7 bases between. DNA for the CDR3: TGTGCCAGCAGCCAAGATGTCGTGTCCTACGAGCAGTACTTC. Its translation: CASSQDVVSYEQYF.

The table lists this clonotype with a count of one. The CDR3 nucleotides read TGTGCCAGCAGCGTAGCTAGCGGGATAGGCAACGAGCAGTACTTC. As protein: CASSVASGIGNEQYF. The rearrangement joins TRBV9 to TRBJ2-4; TRBD2 agrees at 9 bases. The end of the DNA fits TRBJ2-7 better, so the J call may be wrong. This CDR3 spans 15 amino acids. The germline CDR1 and CDR2 sequences are SGDLS and YYNGEE.

This clonotype showed up just once. The chain employs TRBV7-9 and TRBJ1-3; unclear D gene. Germline V gene sequence: CDR1 SEHNR, CDR2 FQNEAQ (reference sequence). The V end was cut by 10 bases, the J end by 0 bases, with 13 bases between. The CDR3 totals 14 residues. The CDR3 reads CATEGFSSGNTIYF. The CDR3 region has the DNA TGTGCCACCGAAGGGTTTTCCTCTGGAAACACCATATATTTT.

The sample holds a few counts of this clonotype. The chain uses TRBV27 and TRBJ2-7; 12 positions match TRBD1. From germline, CDR1 is MNHEY and CDR2 SMNVEV (reference sequence). The V segment lost 4 bases and the J segment 2 bases; nucleotides outside the gene matches: 9. The CDR3 loop spans 17 amino acids. CDR3 coding DNA: TGTGCCAGCAGTTCCGGGGACAGGGGGCTCCTAACCTACGAGCAGTACTTC. Amino acids: CASSSGDRGLLTYEQYF.

This clonotype was counted only a few times. The chain carries TRBV7-2 and TRBJ2-7, with D perhaps TRBD2 (7 bases). Germline CDR1 SGHTA, CDR2 FQGNSA. The CDR3 has 15 amino acids. Trimming took 1 base from V and 3 from J, leaving 13 bases between them. This CDR3 reads CASSLVGGLYYEQYF. The CDR3 coding sequence is TGTGCCAGCAGCTTAGTGGGGGGGCTGTACTACGAGCAGTACTTC.

The CDR3 DNA reads TGTGCCAGCGATCCCCGGGACAGGGCGTACGAGCAGTACTTC. Amino acids: CASDPRDRAYEQYF. The chain combines TRBV2 with TRBJ2-7; 9 nucleotides line up with TRBD1. V was clipped by 8 bases and J by 4 bases; unmatched bases: 9. The germline V gene encodes CDR1 SNHLY and CDR2 FYNNEI. The CDR3 consists of 14 residues.

The chain links TRBV27 to TRBJ2-3; D unclear. Germline CDR1 MNHEY, CDR2 SMNVEV (reference sequence). The CDR3 consists of 12 residues. V was cut by 8 bases and J by 2 bases, with 8 bases left in between. In DNA, the CDR3 is TGTGCCAGCGGCACGATCACAGATACGCAGTATTTT. Residues: CASGTITDTQYF.

The V and J genes are TRBV29-1 and TRBJ2-7; tentatively, D is TRBD1 or TRBD2 (7 bases each). Per the germline V gene, CDR1 is SQVTM and CDR2 is ANQGSEA. There are 15 residues in the CDR3. V was pared by 2 bases and J by 4 bases, with 18 bases between. As DNA, the CDR3 is TGCAGCGTTGAATTAGGGGAGGGGGCAGGATACGAGCAGTACTTC. Translation: CSVELGEGAGYEQYF.

The chain carries TRBV2 and TRBJ2-5; D is uncertain. The germline gives CDR1 SNHLY, CDR2 FYNNEI. V was shortened by 3 bases and J by 0 bases, with 8 bases between the two germline ends. The CDR3 spans 14 residues. CDR3 in DNA: TGTGCCAGCAGTGAGGGCAGCTACCAAGAGACCCAGTACTTC. Its protein product is CASSEGSYQETQYF.

This clonotype has more than one count but fewer than ten. The chain employs TRBV6-5 and TRBJ2-3; a possible D gene is TRBD1 (6 bases). Trimming left V 6 bases short and J 2 bases short, with 9 bases between. There are 13 residues in the CDR3. Germline V gene lookup returns CDR1 MNHEY and CDR2 SVGAGI. DNA of the CDR3: TGTGCCAGCAGAGGACAGATCACAGATACGCAGTATTTT. It specifies CASRGQITDTQYF.

V is TRBV6-5 and J is TRBJ2-1; a possible D gene is TRBD2 (5 bases). Deletions cut 7 bases from V and 5 bases from J, with 15 bases between. CDR3 length: 14 amino acids. Looked up from germline, CDR1 is MNHEY and CDR2 is SVGAGI. The CDR3 region is CASIPHASNNEQFF. The CDR3 DNA reads TGTGCCAGCATCCCTCACGCTAGCAACAATGAGCAGTTCTTC.

The J gene is TRBJ1-1, the V gene TRBV20-1; a weak D match, TRBD1 (5 bases). The CDR3 length is 15 residues. V was clipped by 6 bases and J by 7 bases, with 24 bases between them. Per germline, CDR1 DFQATT and CDR2 SNEGSKA (reference sequence). The CDR3: CSAPTGGANLCEAFF. The CDR3 bases are TGCAGTGCGCCAACTGGAGGGGCCAACCTATGTGAAGCTTTCTTT.

The V gene is TRBV4-3, the J gene TRBJ2-4; D possibly matches TRBD1 or TRBD2 (5 bases each). V gave up 4 bases and J gave up 1 base, with 11 bases separating them. Per germline, CDR1 LGHNA and CDR2 YSLEER. The CDR3 loop spans 15 amino acids. CDR3 coding DNA: TGCGCCAGCAGCCGGGGGTCGGGGGCCAAAAACATTCAGTACTTC. Translation gives CASSRGSGAKNIQYF.

The chain employs TRBV25-1 and TRBJ1-2; no clear D. CDR1 is MGHDK and CDR2 is SYGVNS in the germline V gene. The V gene lost 7 bases and the J gene lost 4 bases, with 16 bases spanning the gap. This CDR3 region has 14 residues. The CDR3 region is CASKRNRSPYGYTF. Here the CDR3 DNA reads TGTGCCAGCAAAAGGAATAGGTCCCCCTATGGCTACACCTTC.

The chain couples TRBV3-1 to TRBJ1-6; perhaps TRBD1 as D (5 bases). The CDR3 covers 17 residues. Germline V gene lookup returns CDR1 LGHDT and CDR2 YNNKEL (reference sequence). Trimming removed 8 bases from V and 2 bases from J, with 19 bases in between. The DNA of the CDR3 is TGTGCCAGCGGGGGGTTCACTCCGGCCCCCTATAATTCACCCCTCCACTTT. Translated: CASGGFTPAPYNSPLHF.

V gene TRBV7-2 combines with J gene TRBJ2-1; D possibly corresponds to TRBD2 (6 bases). Between the trimmed V and J ends, which lost 3 bases and 7 bases, there was a span of 13 bases. Germline V gene lookup returns CDR1 SGHTA and CDR2 FQGNSA. The CDR3 contains 14 residues. The CDR3 nucleotides are TGTGCCAGCAGCTTGGCGCGGGGATGGAATGAGCAGTTCTTC. It encodes CASSLARGWNEQFF.

In its sample, this clonotype was seen once. J is TRBJ2-5 and V is TRBV20-1; D is unclear. Germline V gene lookup returns CDR1 DFQATT and CDR2 SNEGSKA (reference sequence). This CDR3 contains 16 residues. Trimming stripped 4 bases from V and 1 base from J, with 19 bases between. DNA for the CDR3: TGCAGTGCTAATCCCCTCCTTACGGGCAGCCAAGAGACCCAGTACTTC. This encodes CSANPLLTGSQETQYF.

This clonotype was recorded only once. This chain uses TRBV18 with TRBJ2-5, with unresolved D. In germline, CDR1 is KGHSH, CDR2 LQKENI. V lost 5 bases to trimming and J lost 5 bases, with 18 bases between them. The CDR3 is 15 amino acids. The CDR3 is CASSATRSQGETQYF. The CDR3 DNA reads as TGTGCCAGCTCAGCAACAAGGTCCCAAGGGGAGACCCAGTACTTC.

This rearrangement joins TRBV21-1 to TRBJ2-7; the table's D call TRBD1 went unverified against the DNA. TRBV21-1 is recorded as a pseudogene. This CDR3 contains 11 residues. This CDR3 reads CASTPCYEQYF. The CDR3 region has the DNA TGTGCCAGCACCCCTTGCTACGAGCAGTACTTC.

This clonotype occurred a few times. V usage is TRBV20-1 and J usage is TRBJ2-7, with D perhaps matching TRBD2 (5 bases). The CDR3 spans 14 residues. V was trimmed by 1 base and J by 2 bases, leaving 12 bases between them. Germline CDR1 and CDR2: DFQATT and SNEGSKA (reference sequence). The CDR3 nucleotides are TGCAGTGCTAGAGGAGCGGAGATGGCCTACGAGCAGTACTTC. This encodes CSARGAEMAYEQYF.

This chain connects TRBV7-9 to TRBJ2-3; unclear D gene. Germline CDR1 and CDR2: SEHNR and FQNEAQ (reference sequence). Trimming cost V 0 bases and J 6 bases, with 13 bases left between them. The CDR3 extends over 15 amino acids. CDR3 sequence: CASSLAGTLPDTQYF. DNA of the CDR3: TGTGCCAGCAGCTTAGCAGGCACCCTCCCGGATACGCAGTATTTT. Variable domain in full (rest from reference TRBV7-9 and TRBJ2-3): DTGVSQNPRHKITKRGQNVTFRCDPISEHNRLYWYRQTLGQGPEFLTYFQNEAQLEKSRLLSDRFSAERPKGSFSTLEIQRTEQGDSAMYLCASSLAGTLPDTQYFGPGTRLTVL.

This clonotype occurred once. The chain has TRBV2 and TRBJ1-2, with D possibly being TRBD1 (6 bases). Per the germline V gene, CDR1 is SNHLY and CDR2 is FYNNEI. V gave up 9 bases and J gave up 5 bases, with 13 bases separating them. This CDR3 comprises 12 residues. In DNA, the CDR3 is TGTGCCAGAACTTTGGACAGATATGGCTACACCTTC. This translates into CARTLDRYGYTF.

This chain connects TRBV20-1 to TRBJ2-3; TRBD2 matches at 8 bases. The CDR3 contains 14 residues. Germline lookup yields CDR1 DFQATT and CDR2 SNEGSKA (reference sequence). The junction had 7 bases not matched to a gene; V was cut back by 5 bases and J by 3 bases. The CDR3 nucleotides are TGCAGTGCTCCTCGGGGGGGCCGGACAGATACGCAGTATTTT. Amino acids: CSAPRGGRTDTQYF.